Following are 6 T cell receptor beta chains from one sample sequenced in a study of cytomegalovirus exposure and HLA in healthy donors. A multiplex PCR was run with 60 Vbeta primers and 13 Jbeta primers. Sequencing used immunoSEQ multiplex PCR; TCRdb keeps in-frame clones, though not all of them. The sample holds 160,000 or so clones, around 80% seen once. The sequenced sample was PBMCs. The receptors originated from a female donor in good health and CMV-seronegative.

This clone has just a few counts. The chain couples TRBV30 to TRBJ1-1; no definite D call. This CDR3 is 13 amino acids long. Per germline, CDR1 GTSNPN and CDR2 SVGIG (reference sequence). V was shortened by 2 bases and J by 4 bases, with 11 bases between the two germline ends. CDR3 protein: CAWSISEITEAFF. The CDR3 nucleotides are TGTGCCTGGAGTATCAGCGAGATCACTGAAGCTTTCTTT. Full variable domain (rest looked up from reference TRBV30 and TRBJ1-1): SQTIHQWPATLVQPVGSPLSLECTVEGTSNPNLYWYRQAAGRGLQLLFYSVGIGQISSEVPQNLSASRPQDRQFILSSKKLLLSDSGFYLCAWSISEITEAFFGQGTRLTVV.

The chain recombines TRBV5-1 with TRBJ1-3, with 9 bases matching TRBD1. Germline V lookup: CDR1 SGHRS, CDR2 YFSETQ. This CDR3 is built from 15 residues. V lost 2 bases and J lost 2; bases outside the gene matches: 2. The CDR3 nucleotides read TGCGCCAGCAGCTTAGGACAGGGGACTGGAAACACCATATATTTT. Amino acid sequence: CASSLGQGTGNTIYF.

The CDR3 spells CASSFLWEAARSETQYF. CDR3 DNA sequence: TGTGCCAGCAGCTTTCTGTGGGAGGCCGCCCGTTCAGAGACCCAGTACTTC. This chain connects TRBV7-8 to TRBJ2-5, with TRBD2 as a possible D gene (6 bases). The CDR3 runs 17 residues. Between the trimmed V and J ends, which lost 3 bases and 4 bases, there was a span of 21 bases. Germline CDR1 SGHVS, CDR2 FQNEAQ.

The V call is TRBV2, the J call TRBJ2-7, with D tentatively TRBD2 (5 bases). The germline V and J ends were trimmed by 6 bases and 0 bases, with 12 bases remaining between them. The CDR3 has 14 residues. The germline V gene encodes CDR1 SNHLY and CDR2 FYNNEI. The chain's CDR3 is CASRVQGSSYEQYF. The DNA of the CDR3 is TGTGCCAGCAGGGTTCAAGGGAGCTCCTACGAGCAGTACTTC.

This sequence joins TRBV20-1 and TRBJ1-1; D is undetermined. This CDR3 is 10 amino acids long. The V gene lost 8 bases and the J gene lost 5 bases, with 9 bases spanning the gap. CDR1 and CDR2 (germline): DFQATT, SNEGSKA (reference sequence). The CDR3 bases are TGCAGTTATATCTCGACTGAAGCTTTCTTT. It translates to CSYISTEAFF.

The rearrangement uses TRBV5-4 and TRBJ2-5, with 7 bases matching TRBD1. The junction had 10 bases not matched to a gene; V was cut back by 4 bases and J by 4 bases. The CDR3 has 15 amino acids. The V gene's germline CDR1 is SGHNT and CDR2 YYREEE (reference sequence). CDR3 sequence (DNA): TGTGCCAGCAGCCGGCGTGACAGGGTTGGAGAGACCCAGTACTTC. It is translated as CASSRRDRVGETQYF.